This T cell receptor (beta chain) emerged from a study of T-cell reconstitution after alpha-beta-depleted transplantation in children. This CDR3 has 14 amino acids. CDR1 ENHRY and CDR2 SYGVKD come from the germline V gene. In its sample, this clonotype was seen many times. Preparation of the TCRbeta library was carried out with unique molecular identifiers. TCRdb ran MiXCR on the PCR reads and lists one entry per CDR3 protein. Altogether a few hundred thousand distinct CDR3 sequences are present, about 8.8% being singletons, with the ten largest covering 5% to 5.5%. The TCR originated in a human donor who donated a stem cell graft to a child with SCID. Sequences were derived from PBMCs from the stem cell graft donor, sampled from the stem cell graft. The rearrangement links TRBV10-3 to TRBJ2-3; 10 bases line up with TRBD2. The CDR3 sequence: CAAGGQLSTDTQYF. In DNA form, the CDR3 reads TGTGCAGCGGGGGGGCAACTTAGCACAGATACGCAGTATTTT.